This TCR beta chain was identified during a study of shared clonotypes between healthy human individuals. The overall study: A couple of women and a few men aged 18 to 49 served as donors.

Whole-study findings and limits: Tissue TCR repertoires likely differ from these blood-only repertoires.

Recent vaccinations or acute infections were absent in the healthy HIV-negative adult donors. It was into CD45RA+ naive and CD45RA-negative memory subsets that the CD4+ cells were split. Profiled with immunoSEQ multiplex PCR; TCRdb holds only in-frame clones, not every one. The table lists about 960,000 clones, 76% of them singletons. From germline, CDR1 is GTSNPN and CDR2 SVGIG (reference sequence). The length of the CDR3 is 14 residues. J was trimmed by 0 bases and V by 5 bases; bases with no gene match: 4. In the case of this clone: Antigen: not known. Other DNA variants within this sample encode the same CDR3.

This sequence was found in a man in his late teens or twenties in good health. V is TRBV30 and J is TRBJ1-3; TRBD1 agrees at 7 bases. The sample taken for sequencing was memory CD4+ T cells sorted from blood. Subset noted: CD45RA-negative fraction. The CDR3 loop is CAWSGQYSGNTIYF. The CDR3 nucleotides are TGTGCCTGGTCGGGACAGTACTCTGGAAACACCATATATTTT.